One and the same sample provided the 31 T cell receptor beta chains below, sequenced in a study of blood T cell repertoires in COVID-19. Some clones are missing from TCRdb's copy, which holds only in-frame ones; the method was immunoSEQ multiplex PCR. The sample holds roughly 240,000 clones; approximately 83% are singletons and the top ten take over 3%. Source material: peripheral blood. The receptors originated from a woman aged 25 to 39 who had recovered from COVID-19.

The CDR3 sequence: CASSLDHLAVDTQYF. The CDR3 DNA follows: TGTGCCAGCAGCTTAGATCATCTGGCGGTAGATACGCAGTATTTT. The chain employs TRBV11-2 and TRBJ2-3; no reliable D call. Germline-derived CDR1 and CDR2 are SGHAT and FQNNGV. The CDR3 spans 15 residues. Trimming stripped 0 bases from V and 5 bases from J, with 12 bases between.

The V and J genes are TRBV19 and TRBJ1-1, with D possibly matching TRBD1 (6 bases). Germline CDR1 reads LNHDA; CDR2 reads SQIVND (reference sequence). V lost 4 bases and J 1 base, leaving 10 bases between the germline ends. This CDR3 region has 14 residues. The CDR3 DNA reads TGTGCCAGTAGTAGGGAGGGGGGGAACACTGAAGCTTTCTTT. Protein: CASSREGGNTEAFF.

V and J are TRBV19 and TRBJ2-7; weak D call: TRBD1 (5 bases). V lost 1 base and J 0 bases, leaving 10 bases between the germline ends. CDR3 length: 15 amino acids. Germline assignment: CDR1 LNHDA and CDR2 SQIVND (reference sequence). CDR3 DNA: TGTGCCAGTAGTATAGTAGGGGCTAGCTCCTACGAGCAGTACTTC. It encodes CASSIVGASSYEQYF.

V usage is TRBV2 and J usage is TRBJ2-2; D call uncertain. The CDR3 length is 15 residues. Trimming cost V 6 bases and J 4 bases, with 15 bases left between them. The V gene's germline CDR1 is SNHLY and CDR2 FYNNEI. The CDR3 region is CASSETGVSTGELFF. In nucleotides, the CDR3 is TGTGCCAGCAGCGAAACTGGAGTGAGCACCGGGGAGCTGTTTTTT. Full variable domain (remainder filled in from reference TRBV2 and TRBJ2-2): EPEVTQTPSHQVTQMGQEVILRCVPISNHLYFYWYRQILGQKVEFLVSFYNNEISEKSEIFDDQFSVERPDGSNFTLKIRSTKLEDSAMYFCASSETGVSTGELFFGEGSRLTVL.

The chain has TRBV3-1 (or the pseudogene TRBV3-2) and TRBJ2-5; 7 nucleotides align to TRBD2. The length of the CDR3 is 16 residues. The germline CDR1 and CDR2 sequences are LGHDT and YNNKEL (reference sequence). V trimming: 4 bases; J trimming: 2 bases; junction bases outside the gene matches: 10. The CDR3 DNA reads as TGTGCCAGCAGCCGGATCGGGGGGAGGGGTCAAGAGACCCAGTACTTC. Amino acids: CASSRIGGRGQETQYF.

The rearrangement links TRBV4-2 to TRBJ2-2; TRBD2 aligns across 8 bases. V lost 7 bases, J lost 4 bases, and 8 bases stayed unmatched. Germline V gene data show CDR1 as LGHNA and CDR2 as YNFKEQ. This CDR3 has 15 residues. CDR3 amino acids: CASNPGGGGTGELFF. The DNA for the CDR3 is TGTGCCAGCAATCCGGGGGGGGGCGGCACCGGGGAGCTGTTTTTT.

The chain recombines TRBV12-3 or TRBV12-4 with TRBJ2-7; D is unresolved. The CDR3 contains 13 residues. V lost 4 bases, J lost 5 bases, and 12 bases lay in between. Here the CDR3 DNA reads TGTGCCAGCAGTTCCTCAGCGATCCACGAGCAGTACTTC. Translation: CASSSSAIHEQYF.

This chain connects TRBV9 to TRBJ2-7; 8 bases are shared with TRBD2. Germline assignment: CDR1 SGDLS and CDR2 YYNGEE. Trimming took 0 bases from V and 4 from J; bases not matched to a gene: 3. This CDR3 has 14 amino acids. The CDR3 DNA reads TGTGCCAGCAGCGTAGGGACTAGCAGGTACGAGCAGTACTTC. Translating gives CASSVGTSRYEQYF. Complete variable domain (other parts from reference TRBV9 and TRBJ2-7): DSGVTQTPKHLITATGQRVTLRCSPRSGDLSVYWYQQSLDQGLQFLIQYYNGEERAKGNILERFSAQQFPDLHSELNLSSLELGDSALYFCASSVGTSRYEQYFGPGTRLTVT.

This clone occurred a few times. The chain joins TRBV11-1 to TRBJ2-7, with 7 bases lining up with TRBD1. The CDR3 has 13 amino acids. Looked up from germline, CDR1 is SGHAT and CDR2 is FQDESV (reference sequence). V lost 5 bases, J lost 6 bases, and 7 bases stayed unmatched. CDR3 nucleotide sequence: TGTGCCAGCAGCGCCCGACAGGGCCGCGAGCAGTACTTC. Amino acids: CASSARQGREQYF.

V gene TRBV3-1 (or the pseudogene TRBV3-2) combines with J gene TRBJ2-1; possibly TRBD2 for D (5 bases). The germline V gene has CDR1 LGHDT and CDR2 YNNKEL (reference sequence). The germline V and J ends were trimmed by 5 bases and 4 bases, with 15 bases remaining between them. The CDR3 loop spans 15 amino acids. The CDR3 loop is CASSYLSGSYNEQFF. CDR3 nucleotide sequence: TGTGCCAGCAGCTACTTGTCGGGGTCGTACAATGAGCAGTTCTTC.

The CDR3 here is CASTAVSGEAFF. In DNA form, the CDR3 reads TGTGCCAGCACCGCCGTGAGCGGGGAAGCTTTCTTT. The gene calls are TRBV27 and TRBJ1-1; no clear D. Deletions cut 7 bases from V and 8 bases from J, with 14 bases between. This CDR3 comprises 12 residues. CDR1 is MNHEY and CDR2 is SMNVEV in the germline V gene (reference sequence).

The chain recombines TRBV10-2 with TRBJ1-4; TRBD1 matches at 8 bases. Germline-derived CDR1 and CDR2 are WSHSY and SAAADI. There are 12 residues in the CDR3. V shed 11 bases, J shed 16 bases, and the junction held 15 bases outside the gene matches. DNA for the CDR3: TGCGCCTCTCTGGGGGCAGGGGGCGATCAGTTTTTT. Translation gives CASLGAGGDQFF.

The genes are TRBV18 and TRBJ1-4, with D possibly being TRBD1 (5 bases). Per the germline V gene, CDR1 is KGHSH and CDR2 is LQKENI. Between the trimmed V and J ends, which lost 6 bases and 3 bases, there was a span of 11 bases. The CDR3 has 14 amino acids. The chain's CDR3 is CASSRGWPNEKLFF. The CDR3 DNA sequence: TGTGCCAGCTCGCGGGGGTGGCCTAATGAAAAACTGTTTTTT.

CDR3 sequence: CASSFTGGVAEAFF. The CDR3 nucleotides read TGTGCCAGCAGCTTTACAGGGGGGGTGGCTGAAGCTTTCTTT. The rearrangement uses TRBV11-2 and TRBJ1-1, with 8 bases fitting TRBD1. CDR1 is SGHAT and CDR2 is FQNNGV in the germline V gene. V gave up 3 bases and J gave up 6 bases; unmatched junction bases: 6. This CDR3 comprises 14 residues.

This chain joins TRBV2 and TRBJ1-1, with 8 bases lining up with TRBD1. Germline values: CDR1 SNHLY, CDR2 FYNNEI. J was trimmed by 5 bases and V by 10 bases; bases with no gene match: 15. The CDR3 contains 15 residues. The CDR3 is CAIGTLSQGGTEAFF. CDR3 DNA: TGTGCCATCGGGACCCTTTCACAGGGGGGTACTGAAGCTTTCTTT.

The chain links TRBV13 to TRBJ2-7; 8 positions agree with TRBD1. With 5 bases clipped from V and 5 bases from J, the junction kept 8 bases outside the gene matches. This CDR3 contains 14 residues. Germline CDR1 reads PRHDT; CDR2 reads FYEKMQ (reference sequence). The CDR3 DNA reads as TGTGCCAGCAGCCGGACAGGGCGCGACGACGAGCAGTACTTC. Protein: CASSRTGRDDEQYF.

The chain carries TRBV5-1 and TRBJ2-2; the D gene is possibly TRBD2 (7 bases). Per the germline V gene, CDR1 is SGHRS and CDR2 is YFSETQ. CDR3 size: 16 residues. Trimming took off 4 bases at V and 1 base at J, with 14 bases between the two ends. The CDR3 sequence is CASSPARGGNTGELFF. The CDR3, as DNA: TGCGCCAGCAGCCCTGCGAGGGGGGGGAACACCGGGGAGCTGTTTTTT.

The rearrangement uses TRBV11-2 and TRBJ2-5; TRBD1 matches at 8 bases. The CDR3 length is 15 residues. With 5 bases clipped from V and 1 base from J, the junction kept 6 bases outside the gene matches. Germline V gene data show CDR1 as SGHAT and CDR2 as FQNNGV. The CDR3 DNA sequence: TGTGCCAGCAGCGTGACTGGGACAGGCCAAGAGACCCAGTACTTC. Protein product: CASSVTGTGQETQYF.

A few counts support this clone. The rearrangement joins TRBV20-1 to TRBJ1-1, with D uncertain. The germline V and J ends were trimmed by 3 bases and 5 bases, with 10 bases remaining between them. CDR1 and CDR2 (germline): DFQATT, SNEGSKA (reference sequence). The CDR3 contains 12 residues. CDR3 region: CSASRGRTEAFF. DNA of the CDR3: TGCAGTGCTAGTCGGGGAAGGACTGAAGCTTTCTTT.

This clone has just a few counts. The chain combines TRBV4-1 with TRBJ1-6; D is undetermined. This CDR3 comprises 17 residues. With 0 bases removed from V and 0 bases from J, the gap between germline ends came to 9 bases. In germline, CDR1 is MGHRA, CDR2 YSYEKL. The CDR3 protein is CASSQDTLSSYNSPLHF. The DNA for the CDR3 is TGCGCCAGCAGCCAAGACACCTTGAGCTCCTATAATTCACCCCTCCACTTT.

The chain combines TRBV19 with TRBJ2-7, with TRBD1 identical over 7 bases. This CDR3 region has 14 residues. Germline lookup yields CDR1 LNHDA and CDR2 SQIVND (reference sequence). V shed 6 bases, J shed 2 bases, and the junction held 7 bases outside the gene matches. The CDR3 is CASSPSRGPYEQYF. The CDR3, as DNA: TGTGCCAGTAGCCCCTCTAGGGGGCCCTACGAGCAGTACTTC. The whole variable domain, filled in from reference TRBV19 and TRBJ2-7, reads DGGITQSPKYLFRKEGQNVTLSCEQNLNHDAMYWYRQDPGQGLRLIYYSQIVNDFQKGDIAEGYSVSREKKESFPLTVTSAQKNPTAFYLCASSPSRGPYEQYFGPGTRLTVT.

This clone has just one count. The chain uses TRBV6-5 and TRBJ1-2; 7 bases match TRBD1. J lost 4 bases, V lost 6 bases, and 5 bases had no gene match. CDR3 length: 13 residues. Germline CDR1 reads MNHEY; CDR2 reads SVGAGI. The CDR3: CASSRDRIYGYTF. In DNA form, the CDR3 reads TGTGCCAGCAGCCGGGACAGAATCTATGGCTACACCTTC.

The chain carries TRBV3-1 (or the pseudogene TRBV3-2) and TRBJ2-7, with 10 bases that match TRBD1. The CDR3 contains 17 residues. J gave up 5 bases and V 0 bases, and 10 bases lay outside the gene matches. Germline CDR1 and CDR2: LGHDT and YNNKEL (reference sequence). CDR3 sequence: CASSQDQPGDRGDEQYF. In DNA, the CDR3 is TGTGCCAGCAGCCAAGACCAACCCGGGGACAGGGGCGACGAGCAGTACTTC.

The rearrangement uses TRBV9 and TRBJ1-1; 9 positions agree with TRBD1. Trimming cost V 3 bases and J 4 bases; bases outside gene matches: 7. Looked up from germline, CDR1 is SGDLS and CDR2 is YYNGEE. The CDR3 consists of 15 residues. DNA for the CDR3: TGTGCCAGCAGCGCAAACGACAGGGGGTTCACTGAAGCTTTCTTT. This translates into CASSANDRGFTEAFF.

This rearrangement joins TRBV5-6 to TRBJ2-3, with D perhaps TRBD1 (6 bases). Deletions cut 0 bases from V and 5 bases from J, with 13 bases between. The CDR3 consists of 15 residues. Germline V gives CDR1 SGHDT, CDR2 YYEEEE. CDR3 nucleotide sequence: TGTGCCAGCAGCTTGGTACTAAAGGGGGAAGATACGCAGTATTTT. Translated: CASSLVLKGEDTQYF.

The CDR3 nucleotides read TGTGCCAGCAGTGACCCCGGAAACATTCAGTACTTC. Residues: CASSDPGNIQYF. The chain links TRBV6-1 to TRBJ2-4; D is ambiguous. The length of the CDR3 is 12 residues. Deletions cut 3 bases from V and 6 bases from J, with 6 bases between. Germline-derived CDR1 and CDR2 are MNHNS and SASEGT.

The rearrangement links TRBV9 to TRBJ2-3, with a weak D call TRBD1 (5 bases). The CDR3 has 15 residues. V lost 0 bases, J lost 1 base, and 9 bases lay in between. Germline lookup yields CDR1 SGDLS and CDR2 YYNGEE. The CDR3 spells CASSVVGVGTDTQYF. CDR3 nucleotides: TGTGCCAGCAGCGTAGTAGGGGTGGGCACAGATACGCAGTATTTT.

The gene calls are TRBV11-2 and TRBJ1-1; the match to TRBD1 covers 11 bases. V shed 5 bases and J 5 bases; nucleotides not matched to a gene: 7. CDR1 and CDR2 from the germline V gene are SGHAT and FQNNGV. This CDR3 contains 15 residues. For the CDR3, the DNA is TGTGCCAGCAGCCCCTGGGACAGGGGGACGACTGAAGCTTTCTTT. Translating gives CASSPWDRGTTEAFF.

This sequence joins TRBV30 and TRBJ2-5, with D unclear. V was clipped by 0 bases and J by 5 bases, with 4 bases between them. CDR3 length equals 11 residues. Germline loops: CDR1 GTSNPN, CDR2 SVGIG (reference sequence). The CDR3 protein is CAWSVGETQYF. DNA of the CDR3: TGTGCCTGGAGTGTTGGCGAGACCCAGTACTTC.

This chain uses TRBV5-8 with TRBJ1-5; maybe TRBD1 (6 bases). The CDR3 loop spans 17 amino acids. The V and J ends lost 0 bases and 7 bases respectively, with 20 bases between them. Germline V gene lookup returns CDR1 SGHTS and CDR2 YDEGEE. CDR3 coding DNA: TGTGCCAGCAGCTTGGTTACAAGAATGGACAGCGCCCAGCCCCAGCATTTT. It yields the protein CASSLVTRMDSAQPQHF.

The chain joins TRBV7-3 to TRBJ2-7; D is perhaps TRBD2 (6 bases). This CDR3 is 15 amino acids long. Germline assignment: CDR1 SGHTA and CDR2 FQGTGA. V lost 0 bases and J lost 7, with 16 bases in between. The CDR3 sequence: CASSLTRGGLGEQYF. The CDR3 DNA is TGTGCCAGCAGCTTAACGCGGGGCGGACTTGGAGAGCAGTACTTC. The full variable domain, completed using reference TRBV7-3 and TRBJ2-7, is GAGVSQTPSNKVTEKGKYVELRCDPISGHTALYWYRQSLGQGPEFLIYFQGTGAADDSGLPNDRFFAVRPEGSVSTLKIQRTERGDSAVYLCASSLTRGGLGEQYFGPGTRLTVT.